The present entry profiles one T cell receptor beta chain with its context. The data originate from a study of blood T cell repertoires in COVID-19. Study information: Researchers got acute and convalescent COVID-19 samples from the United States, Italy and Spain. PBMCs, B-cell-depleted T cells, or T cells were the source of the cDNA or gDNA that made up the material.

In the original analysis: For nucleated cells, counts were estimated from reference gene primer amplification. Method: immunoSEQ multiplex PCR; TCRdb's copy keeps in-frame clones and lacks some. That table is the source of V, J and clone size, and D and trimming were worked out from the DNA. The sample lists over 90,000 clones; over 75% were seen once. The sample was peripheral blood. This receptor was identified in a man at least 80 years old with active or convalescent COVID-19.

The CDR3 spells CASSSTGVNEQYF. The CDR3 DNA reads TGTGCCAGCAGTTCCACAGGGGTCAACGAGCAGTACTTC. The V gene is TRBV6-6, the J gene TRBJ2-7; 7 bases map to TRBD1. CDR1 and CDR2 from the germline V gene are MNHNY and SVGAGI (reference sequence). After removal of 4 bases from V and 5 bases from J, the junction contained 5 bases not matched to a gene. The CDR3 has 13 residues.